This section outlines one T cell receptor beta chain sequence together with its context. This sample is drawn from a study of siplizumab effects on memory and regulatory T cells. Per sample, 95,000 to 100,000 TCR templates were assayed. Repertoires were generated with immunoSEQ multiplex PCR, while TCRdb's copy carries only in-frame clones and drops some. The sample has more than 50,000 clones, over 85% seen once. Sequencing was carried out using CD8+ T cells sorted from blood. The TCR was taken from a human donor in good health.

The CDR3 coding sequence is TGCGCCAGCAGCAGCGGGACTAGCGGGAGGGCGTCCGAGCAGTACTTC. Translation: CASSSGTSGRASEQYF. The chain employs TRBV5-1 and TRBJ2-7; the match to TRBD2 covers 16 bases. The CDR3 is 16 amino acids. V gave up 4 bases and J gave up 6 bases; unmatched junction bases: 7. Germline CDR1 SGHRS, CDR2 YFSETQ.